This T cell receptor (beta chain) is from a study of blood T cell repertoires in COVID-19. Overall study: The analysed material was cDNA or gDNA that came from T cells, B-cell-depleted T cells, or PBMCs.

The method was immunoSEQ multiplex PCR; TCRdb's version includes in-frame clones alone and lacks a portion of them. The sample has about 27,000 clones, 80% to 90% seen once. The source is a human donor in a cohort sampled during active COVID-19. The sequencing input was peripheral blood.

CDR3 region: CASSPTSGGDTQYF. The CDR3 DNA reads TGTGCCAGCAGCCCGACTAGCGGGGGGGATACGCAGTATTTT. V usage is TRBV3-1 (or the pseudogene TRBV3-2) and J usage is TRBJ2-3; 13 nucleotides match TRBD2. This CDR3 is built from 14 residues. Germline CDR1 is LGHDT and CDR2 is YNNKEL (reference sequence). Unmatched junction bases numbered 1, after V lost 4 bases and J lost 6 bases.